The text below deals with one T cell receptor beta chain. Its antigen is undetermined. Assay used: immunoSEQ multiplex PCR; TCRdb lists only in-frame clones, some missing. The table has 110,000 or so clones, around 93% seen once; the top ten hold about 0.67%. This sample is drawn from a study of OX40 agonist ivuxolimab in advanced cancers. Looking at the study overall: An agonistic human IgG2 monoclonal antibody against OX40 (CD134) was given. General study findings and limits: Certain nonresponders additionally had low normalized T-cell clonal expansion. In the 0.1 to 3.0 mg/kg range, CD4+ and CD8+ blood T cells had expanded clonally by week 6.

The germline V gene has CDR1 WSHSY and CDR2 SAAADI. The CDR3 covers 17 residues. Trimming cost V 2 bases and J 0 bases; bases outside gene matches: 7. This sequence was found in an adult with an advanced solid tumor such as melanoma, head and neck, liver or kidney cancer. This chain uses TRBV10-2 with TRBJ1-5; 7 nucleotides line up with TRBD1. Sequences were derived from CD4+ or CD8+ T cells sorted from blood, sampled in a trial of the OX40 agonist ivuxolimab. CDR3 sequence: CASSEMIQGISNQPQHF. The CDR3 region has the DNA TGCGCCAGCAGTGAGATGATACAGGGGATTAGCAATCAGCCCCAGCATTTT.